Described below is a single T cell receptor beta chain sequence and its context. CD8+ and CD4+ T cells from blood underwent TCR beta sequencing. The CD8+ and CD4+ T cells were isolated magnetically using a negative isolation approach, whereas the TEMRA cells were enriched by FACS. The data were obtained in a study of CD8 T cells in Susac syndrome. The V and J ends lost 8 bases and 2 bases respectively, with 21 bases between them. Germline CDR1 is GTSNPN and CDR2 is SVGIG (reference sequence). This CDR3 has 15 residues. RNA totalling roughly 0.45 to 1 ug underwent reverse transcription with random hexamers. The authors amplified TCR beta CDR3 across 54 Vbeta and 13 Jbeta using immunoSEQ multiplex PCR. TCRdb passed the immunoSEQ multiplex PCR reads through MiXCR, listing each CDR3 protein once. The table has 150,000 to 190,000 distinct CDR3 sequences, about 95% seen once.

Sequencing was carried out using CD8+ T cells from PBMCs. The clonotype originates from a human donor with multiple sclerosis. The genes are TRBV30 and TRBJ1-2; D possibly corresponds to TRBD1 (5 bases). CDR3 region: CALQDGPTSNYGYTF. CDR3 in DNA: TGTGCCCTACAGGACGGGCCGACCAGCAACTATGGCTACACCTTC.